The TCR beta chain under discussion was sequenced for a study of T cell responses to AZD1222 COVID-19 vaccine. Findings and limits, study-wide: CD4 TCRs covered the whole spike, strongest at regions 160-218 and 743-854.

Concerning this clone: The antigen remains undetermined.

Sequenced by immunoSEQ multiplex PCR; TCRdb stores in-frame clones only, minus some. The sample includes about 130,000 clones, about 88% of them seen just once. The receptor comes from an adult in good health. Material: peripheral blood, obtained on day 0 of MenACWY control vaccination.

Here the CDR3 reads CASSGQGLVHTQYF. CDR3 DNA sequence: TGTGCCAGCAGCGGCCAAGGACTAGTTCATACGCAGTATTTT. This chain links TRBV2 with TRBJ2-3; 7 bases are a match to TRBD2. The CDR3 totals 14 residues. CDR1 and CDR2 (germline): SNHLY, FYNNEI. Unmatched junction bases numbered 10, after V lost 6 bases and J lost 7 bases.